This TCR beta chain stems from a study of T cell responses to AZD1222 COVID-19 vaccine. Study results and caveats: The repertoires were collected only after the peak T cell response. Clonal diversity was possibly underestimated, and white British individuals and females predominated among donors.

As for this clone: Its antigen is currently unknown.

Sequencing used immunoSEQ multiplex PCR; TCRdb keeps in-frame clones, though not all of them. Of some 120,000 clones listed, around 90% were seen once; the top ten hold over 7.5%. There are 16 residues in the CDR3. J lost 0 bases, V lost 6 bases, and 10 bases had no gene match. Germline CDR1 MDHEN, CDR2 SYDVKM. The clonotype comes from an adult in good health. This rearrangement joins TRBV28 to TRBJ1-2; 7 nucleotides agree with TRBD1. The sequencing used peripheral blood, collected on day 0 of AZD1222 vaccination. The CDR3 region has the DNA TGTGCCAGCAGGGAAGGGCCAGGGGGAGCTAACTATGGCTACACCTTC. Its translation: CASREGPGGANYGYTF.